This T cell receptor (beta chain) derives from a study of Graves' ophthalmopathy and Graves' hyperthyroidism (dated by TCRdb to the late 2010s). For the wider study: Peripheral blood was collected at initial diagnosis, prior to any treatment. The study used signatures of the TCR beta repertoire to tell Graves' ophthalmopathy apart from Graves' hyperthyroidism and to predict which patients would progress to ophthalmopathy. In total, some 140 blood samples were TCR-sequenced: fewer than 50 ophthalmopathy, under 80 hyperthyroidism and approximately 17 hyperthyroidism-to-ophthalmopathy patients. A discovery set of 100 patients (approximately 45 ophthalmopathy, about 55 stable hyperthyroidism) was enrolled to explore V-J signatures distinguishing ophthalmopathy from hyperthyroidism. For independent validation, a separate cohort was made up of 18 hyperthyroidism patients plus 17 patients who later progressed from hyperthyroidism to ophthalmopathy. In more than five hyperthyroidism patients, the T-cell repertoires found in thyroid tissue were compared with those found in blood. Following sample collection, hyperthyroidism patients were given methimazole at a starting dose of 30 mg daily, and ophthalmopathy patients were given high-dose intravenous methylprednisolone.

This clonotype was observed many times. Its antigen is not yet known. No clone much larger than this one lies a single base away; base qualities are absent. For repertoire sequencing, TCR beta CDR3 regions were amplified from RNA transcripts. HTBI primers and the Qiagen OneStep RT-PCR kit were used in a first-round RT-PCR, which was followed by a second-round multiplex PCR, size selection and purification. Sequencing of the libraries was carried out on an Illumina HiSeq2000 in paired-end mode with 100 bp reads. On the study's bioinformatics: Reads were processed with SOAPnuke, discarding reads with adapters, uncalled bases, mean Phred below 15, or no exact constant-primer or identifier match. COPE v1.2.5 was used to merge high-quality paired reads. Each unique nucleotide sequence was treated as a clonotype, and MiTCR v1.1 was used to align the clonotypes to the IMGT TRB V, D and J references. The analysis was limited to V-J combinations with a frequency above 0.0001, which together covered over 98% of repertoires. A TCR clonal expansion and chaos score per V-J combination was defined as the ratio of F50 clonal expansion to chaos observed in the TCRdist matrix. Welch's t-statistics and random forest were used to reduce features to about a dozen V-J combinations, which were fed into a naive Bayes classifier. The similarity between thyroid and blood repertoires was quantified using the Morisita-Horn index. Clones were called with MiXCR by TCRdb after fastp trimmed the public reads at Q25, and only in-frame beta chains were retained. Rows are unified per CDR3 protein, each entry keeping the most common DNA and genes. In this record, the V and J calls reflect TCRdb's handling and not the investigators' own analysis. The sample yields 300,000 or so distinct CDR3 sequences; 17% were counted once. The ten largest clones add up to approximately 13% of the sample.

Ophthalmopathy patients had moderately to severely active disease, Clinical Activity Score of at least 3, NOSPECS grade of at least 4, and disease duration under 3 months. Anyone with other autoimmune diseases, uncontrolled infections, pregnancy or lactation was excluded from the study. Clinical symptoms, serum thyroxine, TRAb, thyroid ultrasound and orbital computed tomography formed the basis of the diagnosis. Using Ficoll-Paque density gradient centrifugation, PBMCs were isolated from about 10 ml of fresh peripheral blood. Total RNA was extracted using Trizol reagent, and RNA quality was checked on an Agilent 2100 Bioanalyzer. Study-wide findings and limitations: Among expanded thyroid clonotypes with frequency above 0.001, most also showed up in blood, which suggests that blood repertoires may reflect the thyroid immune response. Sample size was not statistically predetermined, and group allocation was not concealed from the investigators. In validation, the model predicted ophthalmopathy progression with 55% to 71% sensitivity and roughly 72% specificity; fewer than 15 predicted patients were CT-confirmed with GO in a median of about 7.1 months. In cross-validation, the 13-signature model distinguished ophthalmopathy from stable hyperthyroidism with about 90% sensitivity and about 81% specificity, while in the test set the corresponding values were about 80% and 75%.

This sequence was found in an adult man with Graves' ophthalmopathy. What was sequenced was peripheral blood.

The nucleotides read TGTGCCAGTAGTATCGGACCTGCAGGCAATCAGCCCCAGCATTTT. It is translated as CASSIGPAGNQPQHF. Recombination connected TRBV19 to TRBJ1-5; the D gene lacks a confident call. Looking up the germline V gene (reference sequence) yields CDR1 LNHDA and CDR2 SQIVND. Taken from cysteine to phenylalanine, the CDR3 has 15 residues. Only CDR3 DNA is held: 45 bases, read in frame from base 1. V loses 3 bases of germline sequence and J loses 2 bases, and the interval between the two ends is 11 bases.